This TCR beta chain was obtained from a study of T cell responses to AZD1222 COVID-19 vaccine. The CDR3 runs 15 residues. Trimming stripped 1 base from V and 0 bases from J, with 10 bases between. CDR1 and CDR2 (germline): GTSNPN, SVGIG (reference sequence). Produced via immunoSEQ multiplex PCR; TCRdb's table is partial and in-frame only. The table includes approximately 80,000 clones, over 75% detected once. V is TRBV30 and J is TRBJ1-5; D possibly corresponds to TRBD1 (6 bases). The sequencing here drew on peripheral blood, taken 28 days after the second AZD1222 dose. This TCR came from an adult who received the AZD1222 COVID-19 vaccine. CDR3 coding DNA: TGTGCCTGGAGTGCCGGACAGTATAGCAATCAGCCCCAGCATTTT. Its translation: CAWSAGQYSNQPQHF.